Below are 16 T cell receptor beta chains sequenced from a single sample in a study of cytomegalovirus exposure and HLA in healthy donors. The PCR had 60 Vbeta and 13 Jbeta primers. Profiling relied on immunoSEQ multiplex PCR, and the TCRdb table lists in-frame clones only, not all of them. The table shows around 220,000 clones, with 65% to 75% occurring only once. Sequenced: PBMCs. These receptors all come from a woman aged 25 to 45 in good health and CMV-seronegative.

J is TRBJ2-7 and V is TRBV30; 7 bases align to TRBD1. Trimming cost V 2 bases and J 0 bases; bases outside gene matches: 10. The CDR3 extends over 16 amino acids. Germline lookup yields CDR1 GTSNPN and CDR2 SVGIG (reference sequence). CDR3 nucleotides: TGTGCCTGGAGTTTCCCAGGACAGGCAAACTCCTACGAGCAGTACTTC. Translating gives CAWSFPGQANSYEQYF. Full variable domain (outside the CDR3, taken from reference TRBV30 and TRBJ2-7): SQTIHQWPATLVQPVGSPLSLECTVEGTSNPNLYWYRQAAGRGLQLLFYSVGIGQISSEVPQNLSASRPQDRQFILSSKKLLLSDSGFYLCAWSFPGQANSYEQYFGPGTRLTVT.

Regarding this clone: Compared with germline, one end of the junction differs, possibly owing to a read error. This rearrangement joins TRBV5-5 to TRBJ1-3; TRBD1 is a possible D gene (5 bases). The CDR3 has 17 residues. Germline CDR1 SGHKS, CDR2 YYEKEE (reference sequence). The CDR3 bases are TGTGTCAGCAGCTTCAGTCCGACAGTGAGCCGTGGAAACACCATATATTTT. Its protein product is CVSSFSPTVSRGNTIYF.

The chain has TRBV27 and TRBJ2-7; 9 bases line up with TRBD1. Per the germline V gene, CDR1 is MNHEY and CDR2 is SMNVEV (reference sequence). This CDR3 comprises 15 residues. J lost 7 bases, V lost 4 bases, and 11 bases had no gene match. The CDR3 DNA sequence: TGTGCCAGCAGTTCCCTGGGGACAGGGAGTATGGAGCAGTACTTC. Its protein is CASSSLGTGSMEQYF.

This chain connects TRBV9 to TRBJ2-2; possible D gene TRBD2, 5 bases. There are 16 residues in the CDR3. V was trimmed by 4 bases and J by 4 bases, leaving 17 bases between them. The germline V gene encodes CDR1 SGDLS and CDR2 YYNGEE. Here the CDR3 reads CASSNRGAASTGELFF. The CDR3 DNA sequence: TGTGCCAGCAGCAACCGGGGAGCGGCGAGCACCGGGGAGCTGTTTTTT. Full variable domain (outside the CDR3, taken from reference TRBV9 and TRBJ2-2): DSGVTQTPKHLITATGQRVTLRCSPRSGDLSVYWYQQSLDQGLQFLIQYYNGEERAKGNILERFSAQQFPDLHSELNLSSLELGDSALYFCASSNRGAASTGELFFGEGSRLTVL.

This sequence joins TRBV6-5 and TRBJ2-3, with D unresolved. The germline V gene has CDR1 MNHEY and CDR2 SVGAGI. This CDR3 contains 14 residues. The germline V and J ends were trimmed by 0 bases and 4 bases, with 8 bases remaining between them. The CDR3 is CASSYSREADTQYF. The CDR3 DNA sequence: TGTGCCAGCAGTTACTCTAGAGAGGCAGATACGCAGTATTTT.

The chain joins TRBV4-2 to TRBJ2-7; 11 nucleotides agree with TRBD2. V shed 0 bases and J 1 base; nucleotides not matched to a gene: 14. The germline V gene has CDR1 LGHNA and CDR2 YNFKEQ. This CDR3 contains 20 residues. CDR3 residues: CASSQDLAGGLIFGSYEQYF. Here the CDR3 DNA reads TGTGCCAGCAGCCAAGATCTAGCGGGAGGATTAATTTTTGGGTCCTACGAGCAGTACTTC.

V is TRBV25-1 and J is TRBJ2-4; D uncertain. Germline lookup yields CDR1 MGHDK and CDR2 SYGVNS. Trimming removed 3 bases from V and 1 base from J, with 4 bases in between. The CDR3 is 13 residues long. The DNA for the CDR3 is TGTGCCAGCAGTGACAGGGCCAAAAACATTCAGTACTTC. Protein sequence: CASSDRAKNIQYF.

This sequence joins TRBV4-1 and TRBJ1-3; 9 nucleotides match TRBD1. The CDR3 extends over 17 amino acids. The V gene end was trimmed by 1 base and the J gene end by 4 bases; junction bases not matched to a gene: 8. Germline V CDR1 and CDR2: MGHRA, YSYEKL. The CDR3 DNA reads as TGCGCCAGCAGCCAAGGCTCACAGGGGGCTGGAGGAAACACCATATATTTT. It yields the protein CASSQGSQGAGGNTIYF.

The rearrangement links TRBV19 to TRBJ1-4, with 7 bases identical to TRBD1. The CDR3 consists of 19 residues. J gave up 7 bases and V 4 bases, and 21 bases lay outside the gene matches. The germline CDR1 and CDR2 sequences are LNHDA and SQIVND (reference sequence). DNA for the CDR3: TGTGCCAGTAGTAACCGTTGGGCAGGGGGACCAGCTGAGGGTGAAAAACTGTTTTTT. Amino acids: CASSNRWAGGPAEGEKLFF.

The gene calls are TRBV29-1 and TRBJ1-2; a weak D match, TRBD1 (5 bases). Germline values: CDR1 SQVTM, CDR2 ANQGSEA. Trimming cost V 7 bases and J 2 bases, with 14 bases left between them. This CDR3 comprises 13 residues. This chain's CDR3 is CSARTPSNYGYTF. The DNA of the CDR3 is TGCAGCGCCCGGACACCATCGAACTATGGCTACACCTTC. The full variable domain, rest sourced from reference TRBV29-1 and TRBJ1-2, is SAVISQKPSRDICQRGTSLTIQCQVDSQVTMMFWYRQQPGQSLTLIATANQGSEATYESGFVIDKFPISRPNLTFSTLTVSNMSPEDSSIYLCSARTPSNYGYTFGSGTRLTVV.

This clone has only one observation. The genes are TRBV4-1 and TRBJ1-4; D perhaps matches TRBD1 (5 bases). V dropped 0 bases and J dropped 8 bases, with 19 bases sitting between them. Germline V gene sequence: CDR1 MGHRA, CDR2 YSYEKL. The length of the CDR3 is 17 residues. The CDR3 nucleotides are TGCGCCAGCAGCCAAGAAGTGTCAGTACAGGAAGGAGAAAAACTGTTTTTT. Translation: CASSQEVSVQEGEKLFF.

The count of this clone is one. This rearrangement joins TRBV27 to TRBJ2-5; the match to TRBD2 covers 12 bases. The J call may be mistaken, given a closer DNA end match to TRBJ2-7. Germline CDR1 is MNHEY and CDR2 is SMNVEV (reference sequence). The length of the CDR3 is 19 residues. CDR3 sequence (DNA): TGTGCCAGCCGAAGGGTGCTAGCGGGAGGGCCGGTTCGGCCTTACGAGCAGTACTTC. Protein sequence: CASRRVLAGGPVRPYEQYF.

Regarding this clone: The junction does not match germline at one end; this may be a read error. The chain links TRBV5-1 to TRBJ2-2, with 9 bases aligning to TRBD1. CDR3 size: 17 residues. Germline values: CDR1 SGHRS, CDR2 YFSETQ. The chain's CDR3 is CVSSPAGTGFPPGELFF. CDR3 bases: TGCGTCAGCAGCCCGGCCGGGACAGGGTTTCCACCCGGGGAGCTGTTTTTT.

The chain uses TRBV7-8 and TRBJ1-1; tentatively, D is TRBD1 (6 bases). Between the trimmed V and J ends, which lost 5 bases and 8 bases, there was a span of 9 bases. The germline gives CDR1 SGHVS, CDR2 FQNEAQ. This CDR3 spans 11 amino acids. CDR3 loop: CASSHGTEAFF. Written as DNA, the CDR3 is TGTGCCAGCAGCCATGGGACAGAAGCTTTCTTT.

V and J are TRBV6-1 and TRBJ2-1, with D possibly being TRBD2 (6 bases). The germline V gene encodes CDR1 MNHNS and CDR2 SASEGT. The CDR3 spans 17 residues. Trimming pared 7 bases from V and 6 bases from J, leaving 25 bases between. The CDR3 coding sequence is TGTGCCAGCATTGAGTTAAGCTTAGCGACCGGGGGCAATGAGCAGTTCTTC. It encodes CASIELSLATGGNEQFF.

The chain combines TRBV27 with TRBJ1-1, with D possibly being TRBD1 (5 bases). The CDR3 covers 13 residues. Trimming took off 8 bases at V and 3 bases at J, with 13 bases between the two ends. Per the germline V gene, CDR1 is MNHEY and CDR2 is SMNVEV (reference sequence). The chain's CDR3 is CASHPGGYTEAFF. Written as DNA, the CDR3 is TGTGCCAGCCATCCGGGGGGATACACTGAAGCTTTCTTT.